Presented here are 5 T cell receptor beta chains from one specimen sequenced in a study of spatial heterogeneity in lung cancer. General study results and limits: Mutation counts in tumors were tracked by counts of expanded intratumoral alpha and beta TCRs.

TCRdb re-derived calls from the 5' RACE reads in MiXCR, one entry per CDR3 protein. The table has about 19,000 distinct CDR3 sequences, approximately 9.7% seen once; the top ten hold roughly a fifth. Time point defined: sample taken at primary tumor resection. Their target antigens are unknown. Source: lung tumor tissue, taken at surgery. All receptors come from a female donor with early-stage non-small cell lung cancer.

In regard to this clonotype: This beta chain represents an off-target read in a library built for alpha chains; its size is of limited meaning. This chain joins TRBV28 and TRBJ1-1; D is undetermined. Trimming took 1 base from V and 3 from J, leaving 9 bases between them. Germline CDR1 MDHEN, CDR2 SYDVKM. The CDR3 is 14 amino acids. The CDR3 DNA reads as TGTGCCAGCAGTTTATTAGAGCAGTACACTGAAGCTTTCTTT. Translated, it gives CASSLLEQYTEAFF.

A word on this clonotype: This beta chain slipped into a library made for alpha chains as a stray read, so its size is not meaningful. The rearrangement joins TRBV18 to TRBJ1-4; tentative D call: TRBD1 (6 bases). V shed 0 bases and J shed 7 bases, with 15 bases lying between them. The germline CDR1 and CDR2 sequences are KGHSH and LQKENI. The CDR3 loop spans 16 amino acids. The CDR3 region is CASSPPETGVGEKLFF. DNA of the CDR3: TGTGCCAGCTCACCACCGGAGACAGGCGTTGGTGAAAAACTGTTTTTT.

At least ten counts were recorded for this clonotype. A library prepared for alpha chains yielded this beta chain as an off-target read; its size is of little meaning. The chain has TRBV3-1 and TRBJ2-3, with 9 bases aligning to TRBD2. Losses at the gene ends were 8 bases for V and 5 bases for J; bases not matched to a gene: 8. The V gene's germline CDR1 is LGHDT and CDR2 YNNKEL (reference sequence). CDR3 length equals 14 residues. The CDR3 loop is CASWGGGALDTQYF. The CDR3 DNA is TGTGCCAGCTGGGGCGGGGGGGCCTTAGATACGCAGTATTTT.

This clonotype is categorized as medium-sized. This beta chain lies outside the target of a library built for alpha chains; its clone size means little. The V call is TRBV4-2, the J call TRBJ2-2; tentative D call: TRBD1 (5 bases). The V gene's germline CDR1 is LGHNA and CDR2 YNFKEQ. V was shortened by 4 bases and J by 0 bases, with 15 bases between the two germline ends. The CDR3 runs to 17 residues. DNA of the CDR3: TGTGCCAGCAGCCCCCGTAGTGTCAGGGCGAACACCGGGGAGCTGTTTTTT. Translating gives CASSPRSVRANTGELFF.

As for this clonotype: A much larger clone lies a single base off, so this may be a read error. Since the library was made to target alpha chains, this beta chain is a stray read and its abundance is not meaningful. The chain uses TRBV20-1 and TRBJ2-1; 11 nucleotides agree with TRBD2. Germline V gene data show CDR1 as DFQATT and CDR2 as SNEGSKA (reference sequence). This CDR3 has 15 residues. In nucleotides, the CDR3 is TGCGGTGCTAGTGATAGCGGGGGGGCCAGGAATGAGCAGTTCTTC. It codes for CGASDSGGARNEQFF.